A single sample is the source of the 8 T cell receptor beta chains below, sequenced in a study of T cell changes during pregnancy in multiple sclerosis. Assay used: immunoSEQ multiplex PCR; TCRdb lists only in-frame clones, some missing. The profile shows under 70,000 clones, roughly 91% of them singletons. The sample in question was peripheral blood, obtained in the third trimester of pregnancy. These receptors were obtained from a female donor in good health, enrolled as a control in a pregnancy study.

This chain joins TRBV9 and TRBJ2-3, with D uncertain. The V end was cut by 4 bases, the J end by 4 bases, with 13 bases between. The germline CDR1 and CDR2 sequences are SGDLS and YYNGEE. The CDR3 has 14 residues. The CDR3 protein is CASSLRPGADTQYF. The CDR3 nucleotides are TGTGCCAGCAGCTTACGACCTGGAGCAGATACGCAGTATTTT. The variable domain in full, completed from reference TRBV9 and TRBJ2-3, reads DSGVTQTPKHLITATGQRVTLRCSPRSGDLSVYWYQQSLDQGLQFLIQYYNGEERAKGNILERFSAQQFPDLHSELNLSSLELGDSALYFCASSLRPGADTQYFGPGTRLTVL.

The CDR3 sequence: CASGTGGGQYF. Here the CDR3 DNA reads TGTGCCAGCGGGACCGGGGGAGGGCAGTATTTT. The V gene is TRBV27, the J gene TRBJ2-3; D possibly corresponds to TRBD2 (6 bases). The CDR3 is 11 amino acids. Germline CDR1 and CDR2: MNHEY and SMNVEV (reference sequence). V was pared by 8 bases and J by 11 bases, with 14 bases between.

The rearrangement uses TRBV5-1 and TRBJ2-7, with D perhaps matching TRBD2 (6 bases). CDR1 and CDR2 (germline): SGHRS, YFSETQ. Trimming pared 4 bases from V and 0 bases from J, leaving 11 bases between. CDR3 length: 14 amino acids. CDR3 region: CASSSRDSSYEQYF. The CDR3 DNA reads TGCGCCAGCAGCAGCCGGGACTCCTCCTACGAGCAGTACTTC.

The J gene is TRBJ1-2, the V gene TRBV19, with 10 bases matching TRBD1. This CDR3 is built from 16 residues. CDR1 LNHDA and CDR2 SQIVND come from the germline V gene (reference sequence). The V gene end was trimmed by 3 bases and the J gene end by 7 bases; junction bases not matched to a gene: 11. The CDR3 protein is CASSMRQGTGEGGYTF. The CDR3 DNA follows: TGTGCCAGTAGTATGCGACAAGGGACAGGGGAAGGTGGCTACACCTTC.

V and J are TRBV6-5 and TRBJ2-2; tentatively, D is TRBD1 (6 bases). The CDR3 has 13 amino acids. Germline loops: CDR1 MNHEY, CDR2 SVGAGI. With 6 bases removed from V and 6 bases from J, the gap between germline ends came to 11 bases. CDR3 in DNA: TGTGCCAGCAGAACAGGGAGCGCCGGGGAGCTGTTTTTT. Protein sequence: CASRTGSAGELFF.

The chain carries TRBV27 and TRBJ2-1, with 11 nucleotides matching TRBD2. The CDR3 totals 15 residues. Unmatched junction bases numbered 7, after V lost 5 bases and J lost 7 bases. The germline CDR1 and CDR2 sequences are MNHEY and SMNVEV (reference sequence). The CDR3 DNA follows: TGTGCCAGCAGTCTTAGCGGGGGGGCTCTTAATGAGCAGTTCTTC. Encoded protein: CASSLSGGALNEQFF.

The chain employs TRBV5-1 and TRBJ2-1, with 11 bases lining up with TRBD2. The CDR3 length is 16 residues. Germline CDR1 SGHRS, CDR2 YFSETQ. Trimming at V came to 4 bases and at J to 2 bases, leaving 5 bases not matched to a gene. The CDR3 bases are TGCGCCAGCAGCACCCAGACTAGCGGGGCCTACAATGAGCAGTTCTTC. Its protein product is CASSTQTSGAYNEQFF.

This clone was counted a few times. This chain joins TRBV6-4 and TRBJ2-1, with 8 bases that match TRBD1. With 4 bases clipped from V and 9 bases from J, the junction kept 14 bases outside the gene matches. CDR1 and CDR2 (germline): MRHNA, SNTAGT. The CDR3 extends over 16 amino acids. The chain's CDR3 is CASSVTGGDLQSEQFF. CDR3 coding DNA: TGTGCCAGCAGTGTAACAGGGGGAGACTTACAAAGTGAGCAGTTCTTC.